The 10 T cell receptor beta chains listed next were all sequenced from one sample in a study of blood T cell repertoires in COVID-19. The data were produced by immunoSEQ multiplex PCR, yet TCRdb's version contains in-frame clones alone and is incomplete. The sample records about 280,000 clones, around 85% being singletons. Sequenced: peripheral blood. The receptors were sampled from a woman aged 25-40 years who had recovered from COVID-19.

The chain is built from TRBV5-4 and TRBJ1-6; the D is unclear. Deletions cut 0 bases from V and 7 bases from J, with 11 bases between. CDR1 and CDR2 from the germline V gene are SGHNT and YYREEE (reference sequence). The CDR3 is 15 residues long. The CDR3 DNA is TGTGCCAGCAGCTTGGGCGTAACCGTAAATTCACCCCTCCACTTT. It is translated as CASSLGVTVNSPLHF.

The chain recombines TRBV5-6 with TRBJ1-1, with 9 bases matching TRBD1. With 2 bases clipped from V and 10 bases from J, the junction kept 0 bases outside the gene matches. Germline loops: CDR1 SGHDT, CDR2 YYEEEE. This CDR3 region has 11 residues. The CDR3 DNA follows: TGTGCCAGCAGCTTACAGGGGGCAGCTTTCTTT. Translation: CASSLQGAAFF.

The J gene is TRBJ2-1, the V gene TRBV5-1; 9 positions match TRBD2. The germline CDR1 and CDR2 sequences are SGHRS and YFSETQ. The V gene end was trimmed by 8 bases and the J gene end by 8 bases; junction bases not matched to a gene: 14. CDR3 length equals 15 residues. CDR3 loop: CASKSQAGGPHEQFF. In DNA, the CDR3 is TGCGCCAGTAAGTCCCAGGCGGGGGGGCCACATGAGCAGTTCTTC.

Written as DNA, the CDR3 is TGTGCCAGTAGTGGGGCAGGGGCCAGCCAAGAGACCCAGTACTTC. Translated: CASSGAGASQETQYF. The genes are TRBV19 and TRBJ2-5; D is possibly TRBD1 (6 bases). This CDR3 region has 15 residues. The V end was cut by 5 bases, the J end by 1 base, with 14 bases between. Germline values: CDR1 LNHDA, CDR2 SQIVND (reference sequence).

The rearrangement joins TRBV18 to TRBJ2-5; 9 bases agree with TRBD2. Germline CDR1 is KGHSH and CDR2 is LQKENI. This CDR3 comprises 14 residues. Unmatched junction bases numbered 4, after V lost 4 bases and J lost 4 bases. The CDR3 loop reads CASSLGTSPETQYF. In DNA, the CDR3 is TGTGCCAGCTCACTTGGGACTAGCCCAGAGACCCAGTACTTC.

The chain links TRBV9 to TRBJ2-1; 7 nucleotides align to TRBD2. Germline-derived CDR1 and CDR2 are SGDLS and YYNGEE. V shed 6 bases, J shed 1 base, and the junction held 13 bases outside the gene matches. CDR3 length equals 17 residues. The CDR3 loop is CASTSHPSGPSYNEQFF. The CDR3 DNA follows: TGTGCCAGCACATCCCACCCTAGCGGCCCATCCTACAATGAGCAGTTCTTC.

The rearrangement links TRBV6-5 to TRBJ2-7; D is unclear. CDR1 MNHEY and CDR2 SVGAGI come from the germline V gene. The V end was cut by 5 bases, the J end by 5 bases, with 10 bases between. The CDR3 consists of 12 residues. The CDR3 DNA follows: TGTGCCAGCAGTCGTAGTACCGACGAGCAGTACTTC. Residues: CASSRSTDEQYF.

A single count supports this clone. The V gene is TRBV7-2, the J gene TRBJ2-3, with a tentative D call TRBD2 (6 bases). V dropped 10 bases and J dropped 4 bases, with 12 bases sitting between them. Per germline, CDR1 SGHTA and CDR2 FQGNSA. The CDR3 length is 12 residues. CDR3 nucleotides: TGTGCCATTCAGGCTAGCGCAGATACGCAGTATTTT. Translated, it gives CAIQASADTQYF.

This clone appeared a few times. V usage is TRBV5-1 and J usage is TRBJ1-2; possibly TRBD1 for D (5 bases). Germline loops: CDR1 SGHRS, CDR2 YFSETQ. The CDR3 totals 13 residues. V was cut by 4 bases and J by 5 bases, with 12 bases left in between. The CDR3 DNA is TGCGCCAGCAGCGAAAGGACAAGTTATGGCTACACCTTC. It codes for CASSERTSYGYTF.

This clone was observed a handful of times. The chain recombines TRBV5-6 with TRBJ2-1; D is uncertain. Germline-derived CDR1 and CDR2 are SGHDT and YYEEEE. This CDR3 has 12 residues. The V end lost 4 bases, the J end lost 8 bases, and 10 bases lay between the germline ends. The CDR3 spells CASSTIQDEQFF. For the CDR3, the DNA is TGTGCCAGCAGCACAATTCAAGATGAGCAGTTCTTC.